This T cell receptor beta chain was recorded in a study of cytomegalovirus exposure and HLA in healthy donors (dated by TCRdb to about 2017). A note on the overall study: According to an earlier analysis of around 600 of the donors, 200 million or so T cells yielded 117 million unique TCR beta sequences and about 300 Gb of sequence data. An early release that covered fewer than 750 HLA-typed donors contained approximately 320 gigabases of sequencing data and 80 million or so unique TCR sequences. The genetic ancestry cluster associated with self-reported Caucasian donors included around 76% of the roughly 400 genotyped donors. The aim of the study was to test whether cataloging public T cell receptors could identify signatures of past pathogen exposure. The study profiled the T cell repertoires of more than 500 subjects by immunosequencing and related them to cytomegalovirus serostatus. In addition to the first cohort of 666 subjects, a separate validation cohort of approximately 110 different subjects was used. High-throughput TCR immunosequencing, statistical association of individual TCRs with disease status, and machine learning were combined to predict cytomegalovirus infection status. A later analysis re-analyzed previously published TCR beta repertoires from about 600 donors and added high-resolution HLA genotyping to study TCR occurrence patterns. In the later analysis, no new phenotypic data were used to find candidate immune exposures; instead, reliance was placed on TCR beta sequences and their occurrence across donors. An earlier analysis of approximately 500 of the donors applied high-throughput TCR beta sequencing to assess whether each TCR beta V gene segment acted as functional or pseudogenic. Donor age, sex, ethnicity and CMV serostatus were compiled together with the repertoire data. A later genetic analysis used genome-wide SNP genotypes for about 65% of the 666 donors, treating that subset as a discovery cohort. Every discovery cohort repertoire had been produced on one sequencing platform. Class I and class II HLA loci were covered by the typing at four-digit resolution. Typing coverage differed by locus: A, B, C, DRB1 and DQB1 were typed in roughly 620-630 donors, DQA1 in 522, DPA1 in around 600, and DPB1 in about 450. Several DR-DQ haplotypes were handled as single units for association and clustering, since linkage in the cohort was strong. Among 398 genotyped donors of the cohort, an average of around 240,000 unique TCR beta nucleotide sequences were sequenced per donor, roughly 20% of them non-productive.

With regard to this clone: There is no known antigen for this receptor. No base-level quality is on record; no much larger clone is a single base apart.

A distance of 13 bases separates the germline ends of V and J, which lose 0 bases and 1 base respectively. Counted from cysteine to phenylalanine, this CDR3 has 17 amino acids. Only CDR3 DNA remains: 51 bases, in frame from the first base. The germline V gene encodes CDR1 LNHDA and CDR2 SQIVND (reference sequence). Receptors were amplified or captured by the immunoSEQ multiplex PCR assay. A mixture of 60 forward primers for TCR Vbeta segments and 13 reverse primers for TCR Jbeta segments was used in the multiplex PCR. The CDR3 region of rearranged TCR beta genes was amplified from genomic DNA with a multiplex PCR assay. The Illumina HiSeq System was used to sequence the amplified TCR beta libraries as 87-base-pair reads. As for the original processing: A later analysis counted 75 million to 100 million unique TCR beta chains across the 650 to 800 repertoires, and around 9.9 million of these chains were shared by at least two donors. A nearest-neighbor algorithm error-corrected the raw reads and collapsed the reads into unique sequences, merging closely related sequences to remove PCR and sequencing errors. To assign V, D and J gene segments, CDR3 sequences were aligned to IMGT reference sequences. Each retained sequence needed at least a six-nucleotide match to both a V gene segment and a J gene segment. Rearrangements were called productive when the CDR3 lacked stop codons and stayed in frame with V and J; all others were non-productive. Following IMGT convention, CDR3 was defined as the stretch from the second conserved V-encoded cysteine up to the conserved J-encoded phenylalanine. The earlier analysis of about 560 of the donors excluded any sequence lacking an unambiguous match to a single V gene segment. An earlier analysis of under 750 of the donors called V segments functional above 56.7% productive rearrangements and segregating when the between-donor standard deviation exceeded 5%. A statistical classification framework was developed to diagnose cytomegalovirus status using the catalog of TCR beta chain sequences. V and J gene assignment, in a later analysis, came from comparing TCR nucleotide sequences with IMGT/GENE-DB human TR gene sequences. A later analysis assigned CDR3 sequences and most-parsimonious VDJ recombination scenarios with the TCRdist pipeline. In a later analysis, each TCR beta chain was defined by its CDR3 amino acid sequence together with its V-gene family, and reads without a unique V-gene family were excluded. As a way to deal with suspected cross-contamination and a sequencing artifact, a later analysis dropped 450 to 600 nucleotide sequences that were highly shared and had low generation probability. In a later analysis, a clonal expansion index was calculated for each public chain from normalized within-repertoire ranks of inferred template counts. Generation probabilities in a later analysis came from a VDJ recombination model fitted to out-of-frame rearrangements, and those results were checked against IGoR. In a later analysis, TCR-TCR, TCR-HLA and TCR-CMV co-occurrence was scored with hypergeometric tests, and a repertoire-size bias correction was applied to TCR pairs. A later analysis estimated false discovery rates by permuting HLA or CMV assignments 20 times. A later analysis grouped co-occurring TCRs with DBSCAN, adding TCRdist sequence similarity when clustering within HLA-allele-positive subsets. Repertoires with fewer than 30,000 or more than 120,000 public chains, plus five repertoires with anomalous nucleotide sharing, were excluded from co-occurrence clustering. The table was pulled from immuneACCESS by TCRdb, which kept in-frame rearrangements only. Such tables lose some clones; where checked, under half of the loss comes from unresolved V genes, and the rest has no known cause. That table supplies the V and J calls and clone size; D and trimming were determined from the DNA. Counted in this sample were roughly 200,000 clones; 81% of them appeared once. The top ten hold about 3.5% of the sample.

The cohort comprised 710 or so healthy bone marrow donors. At the time of sampling, all cohort members were nominally healthy, though unrecorded immune exposures were likely present. The donor was CMV seropositive and was included in the group of approximately 310 seropositive cohort members. Each donor provided a peripheral blood sample, and peripheral blood mononuclear cells were used for TCR beta sequencing. Genomic DNA was extracted from the blood cell samples with the Qiagen DNeasy Blood Extraction Kit. Overall study results and their limits: Compared with the 666-donor mean, donors in an Asian-associated ancestry cluster had fewer N-insertions in productive TCRs, according to a later genetic analysis. A later analysis associated 17,000 or so TCR beta sequences with specific HLA alleles at a false discovery rate of 0.05. The classifier was reported to diagnose cytomegalovirus status with high specificity and sensitivity in both the original cohort and the validation cohort. Because HLA typing was unavailable for some donors at each locus, only the typed subset was used in association tests. Linkage disequilibrium might explain the correlated functional status among segregating V segments, but an unknown experimental factor could not be excluded. The sequencing pipeline was judged likely to have produced a cluster of highly shared sequence variants as a technical artifact. While some public TCRs were present in many individuals, most TCR sequences turned up only very rarely across donors. A further reported finding was that TCR beta sequences accurately predicted the HLA-A and HLA-B alleles for most subjects in the first cohort. Some IMGT-functional V segments, including TRBV6-2 and TRBV6-3, could not be distinguished by the 87-base-pair reads and were therefore excluded. A later analysis found that TCR association rates varied across HLA loci, with DRB1 alleles showing the most associated TCRs and HLA-C alleles the fewest. Three of the identified cytomegalovirus-associated TCR beta chains were confirmed in vitro to be specific for cytomegalovirus antigens. The presence/absence analyses assumed that sequencing depth was roughly uniform across donors, and that assumption may not be true. Several of the top co-occurrence clusters appeared to be linked to parvovirus B19, influenza, CMV and Epstein-Barr virus, according to a later analysis. V-gene and J-gene trimming of TCR beta chains was associated with a missense DCLRE1C variant in a later genetic analysis, and the association was replicated in an independent cohort. In this cohort, only TCR beta chains were sequenced, and detectable features were limited by the absence of alpha or paired-chain data. The study gave a list of 150 to 200 TCR beta chains associated with cytomegalovirus. In a later analysis, HLA-associated TCR beta chains were found to be more clonally expanded and to have lower generation probabilities than equally common non-associated chains. CMV serostatus was the only immune exposure information available for the cohort. An earlier analysis of approximately 530 of the donors showed that most TCR beta V segments appeared in productive rearrangements either about 87% or about 30% of the time, which broadly matched IMGT annotations. Around 16 rarely observed V segments, including chromosome 9 orphons, were excluded from the earlier analysis of about 600 of the donors because counts were too low. According to a later analysis, most CMV-associated TCR beta chains appeared to be HLA-restricted, and the HLA associations seemed to be driven largely by CMV exposure. Strong co-occurrence of HLA alleles, especially DR and DQ, made assigning TCR associations to individual alleles difficult. The authors suggested that the approach could potentially be generalized to other disease states and immunological phenotypes.

The source of this sequence is a man in his forties in good health and CMV-seropositive. The chain employs TRBV19 and TRBJ1-5, and possibly TRBD1, on 6 matching bases. The sequenced sample consisted of PBMCs. The DNA sequence is as follows: TGTGCCAGTAGTATAGAACTTACAGGGTCGAGCAATCAGCCCCAGCATTTT. The encoded protein is CASSIELTGSSNQPQHF.